This TCR beta chain was profiled in a study of shared clonotypes between healthy human individuals. Looking at the study overall: The study used three CD4 naive, three CD4 memory, two CD8 naive and one CD8 memory plate per donor.

For every subset, genomic DNA was evenly distributed across several immunoSEQ plates. The protocol was immunoSEQ multiplex PCR, while the TCRdb copy is restricted to in-frame clones and leaves out a portion. Among fewer than 1.6 million clones listed, approximately 98.5% were seen once. Germline V gene lookup returns CDR1 MDHEN and CDR2 SYDVKM. Losses at the gene ends were 3 bases for V and 6 bases for J; bases not matched to a gene: 7. The CDR3 has 15 amino acids. Study observations and caveats: Four donors had 5% to 6.5% of their naive CD4 clonotypes in common. Apart from blood, nothing was sampled; tissue repertoires likely differ.

As concerns this clone: As yet, its antigen is unknown.

This TCR came from a man aged 30-40 years in good health. The sequenced sample was naive CD4+ T cells sorted from blood. Stated subset: CD45RA+ positively selected. The chain combines TRBV28 with TRBJ1-5; 8 positions agree with TRBD1. The CDR3 nucleotides read TGTGCCAGCAGTTTGCCCGGACAGGGTGGTCAGCCCCAGCATTTT. It translates to CASSLPGQGGQPQHF.